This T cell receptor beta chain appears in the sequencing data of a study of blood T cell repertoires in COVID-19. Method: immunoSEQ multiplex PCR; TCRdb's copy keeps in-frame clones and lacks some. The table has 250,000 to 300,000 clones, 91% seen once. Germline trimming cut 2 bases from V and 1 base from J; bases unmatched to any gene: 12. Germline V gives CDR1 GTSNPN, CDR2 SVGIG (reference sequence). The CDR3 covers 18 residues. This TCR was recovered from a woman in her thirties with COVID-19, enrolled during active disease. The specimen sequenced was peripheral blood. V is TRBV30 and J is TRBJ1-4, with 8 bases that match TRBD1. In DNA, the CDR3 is TGTGCCTGGAGTCCTCGACCGGGACAGGAGGGAACTAATGAAAAACTGTTTTTT. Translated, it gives CAWSPRPGQEGTNEKLFF.